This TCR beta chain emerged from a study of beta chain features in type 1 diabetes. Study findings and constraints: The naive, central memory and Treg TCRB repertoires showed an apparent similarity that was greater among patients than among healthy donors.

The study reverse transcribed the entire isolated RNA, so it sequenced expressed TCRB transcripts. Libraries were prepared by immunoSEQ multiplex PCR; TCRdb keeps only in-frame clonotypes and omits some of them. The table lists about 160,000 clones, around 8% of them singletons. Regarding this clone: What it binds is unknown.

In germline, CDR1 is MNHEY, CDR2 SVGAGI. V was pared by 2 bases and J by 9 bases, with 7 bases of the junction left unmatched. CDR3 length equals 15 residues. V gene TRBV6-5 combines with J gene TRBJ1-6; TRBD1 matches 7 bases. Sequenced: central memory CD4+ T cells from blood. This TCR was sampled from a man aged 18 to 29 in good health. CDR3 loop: CASSYTRQGGSPLHF. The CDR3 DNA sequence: TGTGCCAGCAGTTACACCAGACAGGGTGGTTCACCCCTCCACTTT.